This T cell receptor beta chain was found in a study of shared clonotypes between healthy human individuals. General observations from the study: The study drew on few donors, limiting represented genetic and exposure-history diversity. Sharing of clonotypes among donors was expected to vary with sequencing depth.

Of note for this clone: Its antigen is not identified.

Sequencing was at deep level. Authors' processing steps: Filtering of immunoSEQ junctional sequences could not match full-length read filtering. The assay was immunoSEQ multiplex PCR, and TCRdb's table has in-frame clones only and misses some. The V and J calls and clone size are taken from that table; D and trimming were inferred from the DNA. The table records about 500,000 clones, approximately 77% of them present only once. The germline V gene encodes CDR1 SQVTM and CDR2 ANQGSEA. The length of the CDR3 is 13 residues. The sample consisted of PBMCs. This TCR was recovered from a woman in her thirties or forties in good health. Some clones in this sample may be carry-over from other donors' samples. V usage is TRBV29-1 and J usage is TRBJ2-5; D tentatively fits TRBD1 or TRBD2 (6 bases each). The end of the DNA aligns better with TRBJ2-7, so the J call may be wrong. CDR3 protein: CSVAPGAGYEQYF. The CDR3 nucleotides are TGCAGCGTTGCCCCGGGGGCGGGCTACGAGCAGTACTTC.